The clone carrying this T cell receptor beta chain was observed many times. The antigen is not known. These data come from a study of T cells in Graves' hyperthyroidism and ophthalmopathy. Study-wide context: Peripheral blood specimens were obtained at initial diagnosis, prior to any treatment.

Whole-study findings and limits: In the blood, most expanded thyroid clonotypes above 0.001 appeared as well.

The TCR beta CDR3 regions underwent amplification using RNA transcripts as the source. The HTBI primer set served for first-round RT-PCR of the TCR CDR3. TCRdb re-analysed the multiplex PCR reads in MiXCR, keeping a single row per CDR3 protein. The sample shows about 640,000 distinct CDR3 sequences, around 20% of them seen only once. The study included ophthalmopathy patients with Clinical Activity Score at least 3, NOSPECS grade at least 4 and duration under 3 months. The germline V gene has CDR1 GTSNPN and CDR2 SVGIG (reference sequence). This CDR3 has 12 amino acids. V lost 7 bases, J lost 5 bases, and 14 bases lay in between.

Sequenced: blood. The rearrangement links TRBV30 to TRBJ1-1; weak D call: TRBD1 (6 bases). The source of this sequence is a man in his thirties or forties with Graves' ophthalmopathy. Written as DNA, the CDR3 is TGTGCCTCTCTCGAGGGGGGGACTGAAGCTTTCTTT. Protein product: CASLEGGTEAFF.